These T cell receptor beta chains were read from a single sample in a study of Graves' ophthalmopathy and Graves' hyperthyroidism. Via MiXCR, TCRdb re-called the multiplex PCR reads, giving one row per CDR3 protein. This repertoire shows about 400,000 distinct CDR3 sequences, approximately 15% found once; its top ten account for around 7%. The sequenced sample was peripheral blood. These receptors came from a woman between 18 and 29 years old with stable Graves' hyperthyroidism. CDR3s include the opening cysteine and the closing phenylalanine or tryptophan. A D gene is named only where the DNA matches it firmly. For some rows the clone size is stated as once, few or many, or as a class when expanded; others skip it.

D	V	J	size	CDR3	DNA
.	TRBV20-1	TRBJ2-2	many	CSARAGAQTNTGELFF	TGCAGTGCTAGAGCGGGGGCCCAGACAAACACCGGGGAGCTGTTTTTT
TRBD1	TRBV6-1	TRBJ1-1	.	CASSRTGTGVWYTEAFF	TGTGCCAGCAGTCGCACGGGGACAGGGGTTTGGTACACTGAAGCTTTCTTT
.	TRBV15	TRBJ2-2	many	CATSRNSEDRELFF	TGTGCCACCAGCAGAAATTCGGAAGATCGGGAGCTGTTTTTT
.	TRBV12-3/TRBV12-4	TRBJ1-3	many	CASSLSGLAGNTIYF	TGTGCCAGCAGTTTGAGCGGGCTAGCTGGAAACACCATATATTTT
.	TRBV19	TRBJ1-1	few	CASSPGINTEAFF	TGTGCCAGTAGTCCGGGGATAAACACTGAAGCTTTCTTT
TRBD1	TRBV6-2/TRBV6-3	TRBJ1-1	many	CASSTGGWEAFF	TGTGCCAGTTCGACAGGGGGCTGGGAAGCTTTCTTT
TRBD1	TRBV27	TRBJ1-2	many	CASSLKTGTAGYGYTF	TGTGCCAGCAGTTTAAAAACAGGGACAGCTGGCTATGGCTACACCTTC
TRBD2	TRBV2	TRBJ2-3	many	CASLAGEQTDTQYF	TGTGCCAGTCTAGCGGGGGAACAGACAGATACGCAGTATTTT
.	TRBV7-4	TRBJ1-1	few	CASSTQGQASTEAFF	TGTGCCAGCAGCACTCAGGGTCAGGCCTCCACTGAAGCTTTCTTT
.	TRBV12-3/TRBV12-4	TRBJ1-1	many	CASSFQGQNTEAFF	TGTGCCAGCAGTTTTCAGGGACAAAACACTGAAGCTTTCTTT
.	TRBV6-5	TRBJ1-2	.	CASSYAVFGERDFTF	TGTGCCAGCAGTTACGCCGTGTTTGGGGAAAGAGACTTCACCTTC
.	TRBV11-2	TRBJ1-2	many	CASSLGGRGYTF	TGTGCCAGCAGCTTAGGGGGAAGAGGCTACACCTTC
TRBD1	TRBV19	TRBJ1-6	many	CASRTGKNSPLHF	TGTGCCAGTAGGACAGGGAAAAATTCACCCCTCCACTTT
.	TRBV6-2/TRBV6-3	TRBJ1-1	many	CASSYSSLTWGFRAEAFF	TGTGCCAGCAGTTACTCGTCCCTTACGTGGGGCTTCAGGGCTGAAGCTTTCTTT
TRBD1	TRBV6-1	TRBJ1-2	many	CASSDTRQGWRNGYTF	TGTGCCAGCAGTGATACACGACAGGGGTGGAGAAATGGCTACACCTTC